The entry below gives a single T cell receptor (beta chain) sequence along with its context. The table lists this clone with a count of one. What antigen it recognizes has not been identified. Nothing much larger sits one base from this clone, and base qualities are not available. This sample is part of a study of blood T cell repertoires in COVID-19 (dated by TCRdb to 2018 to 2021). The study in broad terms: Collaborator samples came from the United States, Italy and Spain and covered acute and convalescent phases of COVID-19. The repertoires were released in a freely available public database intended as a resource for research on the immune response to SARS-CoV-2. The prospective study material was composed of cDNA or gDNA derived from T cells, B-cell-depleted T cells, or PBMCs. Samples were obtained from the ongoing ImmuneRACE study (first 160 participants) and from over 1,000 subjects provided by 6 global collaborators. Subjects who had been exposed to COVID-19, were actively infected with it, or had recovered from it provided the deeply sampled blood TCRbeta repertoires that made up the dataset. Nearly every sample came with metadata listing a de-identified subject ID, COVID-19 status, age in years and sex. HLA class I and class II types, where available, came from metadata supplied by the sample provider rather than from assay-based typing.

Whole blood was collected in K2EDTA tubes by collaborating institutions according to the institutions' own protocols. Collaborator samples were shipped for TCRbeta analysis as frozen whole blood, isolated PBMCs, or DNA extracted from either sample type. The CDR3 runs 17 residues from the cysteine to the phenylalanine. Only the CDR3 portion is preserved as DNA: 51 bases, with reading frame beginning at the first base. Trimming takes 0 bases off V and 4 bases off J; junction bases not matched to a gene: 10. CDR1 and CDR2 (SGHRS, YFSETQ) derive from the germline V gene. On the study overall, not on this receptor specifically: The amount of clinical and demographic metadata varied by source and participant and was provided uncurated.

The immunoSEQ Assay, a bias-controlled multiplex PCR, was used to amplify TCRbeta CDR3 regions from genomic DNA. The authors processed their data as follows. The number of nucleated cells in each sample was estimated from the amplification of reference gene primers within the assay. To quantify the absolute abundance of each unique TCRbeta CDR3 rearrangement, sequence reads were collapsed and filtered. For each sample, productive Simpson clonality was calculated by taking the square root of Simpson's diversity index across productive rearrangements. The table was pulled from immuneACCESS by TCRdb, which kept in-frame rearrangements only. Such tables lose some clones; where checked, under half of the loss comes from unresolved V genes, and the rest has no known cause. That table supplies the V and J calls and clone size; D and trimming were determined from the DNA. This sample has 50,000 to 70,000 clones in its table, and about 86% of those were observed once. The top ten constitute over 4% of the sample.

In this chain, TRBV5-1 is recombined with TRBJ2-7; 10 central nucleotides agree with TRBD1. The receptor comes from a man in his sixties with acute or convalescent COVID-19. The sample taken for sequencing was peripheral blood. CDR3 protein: CASSLGARQGAAYEQYF. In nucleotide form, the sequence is TGCGCCAGCAGCTTGGGCGCCCGACAGGGGGCGGCTTACGAGCAGTACTTC.